The source of this T cell receptor (beta chain) is a study of T cell responses to AZD1222 COVID-19 vaccine. Some clones are missing from TCRdb's copy, which holds only in-frame ones; the method was immunoSEQ multiplex PCR. The sample has about 73,000 clones, about nine tenths seen once. V lost 5 bases and J lost 7, with 9 bases in between. Germline loops: CDR1 MNHEY, CDR2 SVGAGI. The CDR3 is made up of 13 amino acids. This chain uses TRBV6-5 with TRBJ1-6, with D unresolved. The sequencing here drew on peripheral blood, taken on day 0 of AZD1222 vaccination. This sequence originates from an adult in good health. The CDR3 bases are TGTGCCAGCAGTCGGGGAGAGAATTCACCCCTCCACTTT. Translating gives CASSRGENSPLHF.